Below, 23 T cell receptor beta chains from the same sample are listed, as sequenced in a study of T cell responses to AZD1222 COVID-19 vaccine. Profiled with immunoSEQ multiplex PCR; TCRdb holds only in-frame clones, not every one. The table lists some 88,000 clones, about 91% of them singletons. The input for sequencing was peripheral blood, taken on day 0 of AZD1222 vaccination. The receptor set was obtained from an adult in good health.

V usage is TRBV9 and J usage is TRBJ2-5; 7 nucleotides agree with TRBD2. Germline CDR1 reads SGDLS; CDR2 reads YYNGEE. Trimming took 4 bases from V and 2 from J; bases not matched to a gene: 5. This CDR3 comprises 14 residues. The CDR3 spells CASSPGGGQETQYF. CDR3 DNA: TGTGCCAGCAGCCCGGGCGGGGGACAAGAGACCCAGTACTTC. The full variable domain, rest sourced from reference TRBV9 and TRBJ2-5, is DSGVTQTPKHLITATGQRVTLRCSPRSGDLSVYWYQQSLDQGLQFLIQYYNGEERAKGNILERFSAQQFPDLHSELNLSSLELGDSALYFCASSPGGGQETQYFGPGTRLLVL.

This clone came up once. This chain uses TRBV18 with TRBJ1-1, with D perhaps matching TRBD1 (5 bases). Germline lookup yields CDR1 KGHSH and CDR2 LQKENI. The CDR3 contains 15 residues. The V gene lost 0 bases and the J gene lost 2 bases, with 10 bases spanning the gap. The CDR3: CASSPPQGPNTEAFF. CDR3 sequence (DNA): TGTGCCAGCTCACCACCCCAGGGACCCAACACTGAAGCTTTCTTT.

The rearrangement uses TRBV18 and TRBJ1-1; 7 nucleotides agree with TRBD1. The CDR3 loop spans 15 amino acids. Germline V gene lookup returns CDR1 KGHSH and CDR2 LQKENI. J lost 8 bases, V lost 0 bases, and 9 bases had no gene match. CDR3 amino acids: CASSPPTGIVPEAFF. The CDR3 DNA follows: TGTGCCAGCTCACCACCGACAGGGATAGTCCCCGAAGCTTTCTTT.

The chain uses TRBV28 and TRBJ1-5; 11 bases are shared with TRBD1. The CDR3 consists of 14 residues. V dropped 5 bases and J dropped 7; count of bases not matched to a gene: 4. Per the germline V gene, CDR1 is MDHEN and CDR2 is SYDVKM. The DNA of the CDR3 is TGTGCCAGCAGTCCGGGACAGGGGGACCAGCCCCAGCATTTT. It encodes CASSPGQGDQPQHF.

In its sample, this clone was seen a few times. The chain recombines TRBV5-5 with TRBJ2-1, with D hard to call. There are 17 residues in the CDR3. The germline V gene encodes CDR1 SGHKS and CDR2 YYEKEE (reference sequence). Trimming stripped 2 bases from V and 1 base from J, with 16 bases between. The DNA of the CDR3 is TGTGCCAGCAGCTTCGGCCTGGACGGCGGATCCTACAATGAGCAGTTCTTC. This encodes CASSFGLDGGSYNEQFF.

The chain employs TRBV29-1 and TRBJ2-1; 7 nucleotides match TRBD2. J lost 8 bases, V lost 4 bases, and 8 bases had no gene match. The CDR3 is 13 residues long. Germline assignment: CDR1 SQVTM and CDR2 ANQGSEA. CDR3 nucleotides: TGCAGCGTTGGCGGGAGCGGGATGCATGAGCAGTTCTTC. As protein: CSVGGSGMHEQFF.

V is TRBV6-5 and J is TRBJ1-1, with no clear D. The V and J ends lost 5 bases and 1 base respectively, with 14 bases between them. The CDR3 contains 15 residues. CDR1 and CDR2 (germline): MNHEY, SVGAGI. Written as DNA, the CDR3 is TGTGCCAGCAGTAGCACGACGGCGGGGAACACTGAAGCTTTCTTT. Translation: CASSSTTAGNTEAFF.

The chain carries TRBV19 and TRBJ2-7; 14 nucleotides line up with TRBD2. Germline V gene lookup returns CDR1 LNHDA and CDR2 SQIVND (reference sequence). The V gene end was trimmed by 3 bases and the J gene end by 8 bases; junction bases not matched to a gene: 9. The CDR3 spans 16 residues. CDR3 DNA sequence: TGTGCCAGTAGTATCCCCGGGACTAGCGGGAGCAAGAAGCAGTACTTC. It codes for CASSIPGTSGSKKQYF.

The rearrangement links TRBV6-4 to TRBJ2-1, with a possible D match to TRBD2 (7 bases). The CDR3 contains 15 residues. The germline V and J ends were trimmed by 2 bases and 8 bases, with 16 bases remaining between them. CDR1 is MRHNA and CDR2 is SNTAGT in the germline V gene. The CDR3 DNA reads TGTGCCAGCAGTGACGGGGCGGGAGAGGGGGATGAGCAGTTCTTC. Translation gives CASSDGAGEGDEQFF.

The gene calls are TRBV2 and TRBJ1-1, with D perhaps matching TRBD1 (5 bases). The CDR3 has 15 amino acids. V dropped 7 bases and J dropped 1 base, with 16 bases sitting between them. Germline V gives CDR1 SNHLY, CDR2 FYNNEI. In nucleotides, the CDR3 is TGTGCCAGCAAACTCGATCCCGGGGGGAACACTGAAGCTTTCTTT. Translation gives CASKLDPGGNTEAFF. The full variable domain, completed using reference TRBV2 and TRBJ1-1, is EPEVTQTPSHQVTQMGQEVILRCVPISNHLYFYWYRQILGQKVEFLVSFYNNEISEKSEIFDDQFSVERPDGSNFTLKIRSTKLEDSAMYFCASKLDPGGNTEAFFGQGTRLTVV.

CDR3 region: CASSLVGFGQEYQHF. In nucleotides, the CDR3 is TGTGCCAGCAGCTTAGTGGGGTTCGGGCAGGAATACCAGCATTTT. This chain connects TRBV7-8 to TRBJ1-5; no definite D call. The germline V gene has CDR1 SGHVS and CDR2 FQNEAQ. V was cut by 1 base and J by 12 bases, with 19 bases left in between. This CDR3 spans 15 amino acids.

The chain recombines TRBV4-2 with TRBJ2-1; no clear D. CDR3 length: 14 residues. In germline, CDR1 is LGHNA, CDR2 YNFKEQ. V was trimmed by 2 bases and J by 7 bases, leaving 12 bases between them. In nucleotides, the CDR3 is TGTGCCAGCAGCCAACCTCCCAGTGGGAATGAGCAGTTCTTC. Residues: CASSQPPSGNEQFF.

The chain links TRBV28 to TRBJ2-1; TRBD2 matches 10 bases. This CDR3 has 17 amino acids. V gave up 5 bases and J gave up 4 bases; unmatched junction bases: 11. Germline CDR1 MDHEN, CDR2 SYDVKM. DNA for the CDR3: TGTGCCAGCAGTCTAAACAGCGGACTAGCGGAGTACAATGAGCAGTTCTTC. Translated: CASSLNSGLAEYNEQFF.

The CDR3 DNA reads as TGTGCCAGCAGCCAAGATATCGGCTTCAGGGGTTCACCCCTCCACTTT. Its protein is CASSQDIGFRGSPLHF. J is TRBJ1-6 and V is TRBV4-2; D is possibly TRBD1 (6 bases). The germline gives CDR1 LGHNA, CDR2 YNFKEQ. V gave up 0 bases and J gave up 9 bases, with 15 bases separating them. The CDR3 is 16 residues long.

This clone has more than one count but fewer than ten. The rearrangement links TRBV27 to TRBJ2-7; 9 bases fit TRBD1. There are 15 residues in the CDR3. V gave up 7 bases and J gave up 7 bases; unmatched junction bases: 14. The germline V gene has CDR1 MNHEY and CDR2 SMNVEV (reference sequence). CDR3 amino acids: CASTRIGDRAYEQYF. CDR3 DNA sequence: TGTGCCAGCACCCGAATTGGGGACAGGGCTTATGAGCAGTACTTC.

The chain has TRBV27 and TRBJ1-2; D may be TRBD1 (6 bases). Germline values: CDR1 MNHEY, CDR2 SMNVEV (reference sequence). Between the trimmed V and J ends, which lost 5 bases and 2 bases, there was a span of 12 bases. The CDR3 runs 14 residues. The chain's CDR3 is CASSPRTENYGYTF. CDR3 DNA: TGTGCCAGCAGTCCCCGGACAGAGAACTATGGCTACACCTTC.

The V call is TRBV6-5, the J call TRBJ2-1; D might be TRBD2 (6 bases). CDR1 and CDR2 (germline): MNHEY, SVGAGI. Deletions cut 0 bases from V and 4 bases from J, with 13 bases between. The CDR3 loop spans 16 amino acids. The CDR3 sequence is CASSYSRGGIYNEQFF. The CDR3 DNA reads TGTGCCAGCAGTTACTCGAGGGGCGGGATTTACAATGAGCAGTTCTTC.

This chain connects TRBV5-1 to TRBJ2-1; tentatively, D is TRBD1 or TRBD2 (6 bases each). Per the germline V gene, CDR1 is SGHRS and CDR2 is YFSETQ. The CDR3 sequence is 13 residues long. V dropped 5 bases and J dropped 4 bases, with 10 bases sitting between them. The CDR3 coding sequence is TGCGCCAGCAGGCTAGGGGGGTACAATGAGCAGTTCTTC. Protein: CASRLGGYNEQFF. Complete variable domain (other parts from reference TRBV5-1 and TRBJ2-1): KAGVTQTPRYLIKTRGQQVTLSCSPISGHRSVSWYQQTPGQGLQFLFEYFSETQRNKGNFPGRFSGRQFSNSRSEMNVSTLELGDSALYLCASRLGGYNEQFFGPGTRLTVL.

The CDR3 DNA is TGTGCCAGCAGTTTGCTAGCCGGCACCGGGGAGCTGTTTTTT. Its translation: CASSLLAGTGELFF. The rearrangement links TRBV27 to TRBJ2-2, with a tentative D call TRBD2 (5 bases). Trimming removed 3 bases from V and 4 bases from J, with 9 bases in between. CDR1 and CDR2 from the germline V gene are MNHEY and SMNVEV (reference sequence). The CDR3 has 14 residues.

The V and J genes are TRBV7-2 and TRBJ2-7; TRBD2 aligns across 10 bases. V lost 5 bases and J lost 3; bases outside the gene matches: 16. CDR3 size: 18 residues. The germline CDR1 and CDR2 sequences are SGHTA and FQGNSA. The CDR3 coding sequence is TGTGCCAGCAGCACCTTTGCCCCGGGACTAGCGCACCACTACGAGCAGTACTTC. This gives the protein CASSTFAPGLAHHYEQYF. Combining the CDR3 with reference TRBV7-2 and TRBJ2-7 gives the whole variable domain GAGVSQSPSNKVTEKGKDVELRCDPISGHTALYWYRQSLGQGLEFLIYFQGNSAPDKSGLPSDRFSAERTGGSVSTLTIQRTQQEDSAVYLCASSTFAPGLAHHYEQYFGPGTRLTVT.

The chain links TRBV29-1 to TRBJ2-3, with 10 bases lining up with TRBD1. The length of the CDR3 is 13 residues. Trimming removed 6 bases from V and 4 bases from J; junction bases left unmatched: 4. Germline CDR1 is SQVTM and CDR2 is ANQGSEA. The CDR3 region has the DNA TGCAGCGTAGCCGGGACAGGGGCAGATACGCAGTATTTT. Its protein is CSVAGTGADTQYF.

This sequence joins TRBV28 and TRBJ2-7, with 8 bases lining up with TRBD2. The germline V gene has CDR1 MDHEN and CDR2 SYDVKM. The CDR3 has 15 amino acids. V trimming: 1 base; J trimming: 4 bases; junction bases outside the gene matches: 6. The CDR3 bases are TGTGCCAGCAGTTTATCCAGCGGGGGAACTTACGAGCAGTACTTC. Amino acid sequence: CASSLSSGGTYEQYF.

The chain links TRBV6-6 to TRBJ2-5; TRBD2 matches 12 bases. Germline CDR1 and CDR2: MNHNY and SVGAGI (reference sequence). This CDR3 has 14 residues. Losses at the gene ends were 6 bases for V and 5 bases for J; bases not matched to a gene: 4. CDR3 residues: CASRRTSGMETQYF. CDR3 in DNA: TGTGCCAGCAGGAGGACTAGCGGGATGGAGACCCAGTACTTC.